The T cell receptor beta chain described here comes from a study of glioma-infiltrating T cells. Germline trimming cut 0 bases from V and 2 bases from J; bases unmatched to any gene: 7. There are 17 residues in the CDR3. Looked up from germline, CDR1 is DFQATT and CDR2 is SNEGSKA (reference sequence). Using RNA template, CDR3s of TCR alpha and beta were amplified with iRepertoire arm-PCR. TCRdb fed the multiplex PCR reads into MiXCR, producing one record per CDR3 protein. In the table there are about 200,000 distinct CDR3 sequences, more than 25% of which are singletons. This clonotype was found many times.

Sequencing was performed on glioma tissue, nonneoplastic brain tissue, or PBMCs (not recorded which). V usage is TRBV20-1 and J usage is TRBJ2-7; 13 nucleotides align to TRBD2. The sequence came from a human donor with low-grade glioma or glioblastoma, undergoing nonglioma brain surgery, or in good health (not recorded which). In DNA, the CDR3 is TGCAGTGCTAGAGATCGGCGACTAGCGGGAGGCACCTACGAGCAGTACTTC. Protein sequence: CSARDRRLAGGTYEQYF.